These T cell receptor beta chains were read from a single sample in a study of blood T cell repertoires in COVID-19. Some clones are missing from TCRdb's copy, which holds only in-frame ones; the method was immunoSEQ multiplex PCR. The sample contains more than 90,000 clones, approximately 83% of which appear only once. Sequencing input: peripheral blood. These receptors all stem from a woman aged 65 to 85 with acute or convalescent COVID-19. Both conserved end residues are part of each CDR3. A D gene is named only where the DNA matches it firmly. Clone size appears in some rows only: once, few, many, or a class for an expanded clone.

- - TRBJ1-2 TRBV19 CASSISVYGYTF TGTGCCAGTAGTATTTCGGTGTATGGCTACACCTTC
- TRBD1 TRBJ1-5 TRBV6-5 CASRRDRGGNQPQHF TGTGCCAGCAGGAGGGACAGGGGTGGCAATCAGCCCCAGCATTTT
- - TRBJ1-1 TRBV11-2 CASSLGQGGTEAFF TGTGCCAGCAGCTTGGGGCAGGGCGGCACTGAAGCTTTCTTT
- - TRBJ1-2 TRBV1 CTSSRGGDYGYTF TGCACCAGCAGCCGAGGGGGCGACTATGGCTACACCTTC
- - TRBJ2-5 TRBV28 CASSPSLGAETQYF TGTGCCAGCAGCCCCTCGTTGGGGGCCGAGACCCAGTACTTC
few - TRBJ1-5 TRBV6-6 CASSRDTNQPQHF TGTGCCAGCAGTCGGGACACCAATCAGCCCCAGCATTTT
- - TRBJ2-2 TRBV5-1 CASSPDRPNTGELFF TGCGCCAGCAGCCCGGACAGACCTAACACCGGGGAGCTGTTTTTT
- TRBD1 TRBJ2-7 TRBV3-1/TRBV3-2 CASSPGQGVYEQYF TGTGCCAGCAGCCCCGGACAGGGGGTGTACGAGCAGTACTTC
- - TRBJ2-2 TRBV11-3 CASSFLPGVGELFF TGTGCCAGCAGCTTTCTGCCAGGGGTCGGGGAGCTGTTTTTT
- - TRBJ2-6 TRBV11-3 CASSLTVSGANVLTF TGTGCCAGCAGCTTAACTGTCTCTGGGGCCAACGTCCTGACTTTC
- TRBD2 TRBJ2-7 TRBV7-9 CASSLELAGTAEQYF TGTGCCAGCAGCTTGGAACTAGCGGGGACTGCCGAGCAGTACTTC
- - TRBJ1-5 TRBV18 CASSAGVTSNQPQHF TGTGCCAGCTCAGCAGGGGTGACGAGCAATCAGCCCCAGCATTTT
once TRBD2 TRBJ2-5 TRBV4-1 CASSLPGSGLALGQETQYF TGCGCCAGCAGCCTCCCGGGGTCGGGACTAGCGTTGGGGCAAGAGACCCAGTACTTC
- - TRBJ1-1 TRBV12-3/TRBV12-4 CASSPGGLAEAFF TGTGCCAGCAGTCCGGGGGGGCTGGCTGAAGCTTTCTTT
- - TRBJ1-6 TRBV2 CASSPRGGQVGSPLHF TGTGCCAGCAGTCCCCGGGGGGGGCAAGTTGGTTCACCCCTCCACTTT
- TRBD1 TRBJ1-3 TRBV19 CASRQGGGNTIYF TGTGCCAGCCGACAGGGGGGAGGAAACACCATATATTTT
once - TRBJ2-3 TRBV27 CASSLSTDTQYF TGTGCCAGCAGCCTAAGCACAGATACGCAGTATTTT
- - TRBJ1-1 TRBV9 CASSVNWDKATEAFF TGTGCCAGCAGCGTAAACTGGGACAAGGCGACTGAAGCTTTCTTT
- - TRBJ2-7 TRBV7-9 CASSPGGQNYEQYF TGTGCCAGCAGCCCCGGGGGACAGAACTACGAGCAGTACTTC
- - TRBJ2-3 TRBV5-6 CASSLPTLALGTQYF TGTGCCAGCAGCTTGCCAACTCTAGCCCTAGGTACGCAGTATTTT
- - TRBJ2-7 TRBV27 CASSPFPGLISYEQYF TGTGCCAGCAGTCCCTTCCCGGGACTCATATCCTACGAGCAGTACTTC
once TRBD2 TRBJ2-1 TRBV6-2/TRBV6-3 CASSRTSGGPTYNEQFF TGTGCCAGCAGTCGGACTAGCGGGGGGCCCACCTACAATGAGCAGTTCTTC